These 18 T cell receptor beta chains originate from one sample sequenced in a study of CD8 T cells in Susac syndrome. An amount of RNA that ranged from roughly 0.45 to 1 ug was reverse transcribed with random hexamers. From the immunoSEQ multiplex PCR reads, TCRdb called clonotypes with MiXCR, one entry per CDR3 protein. The data hold about 150,000 distinct CDR3 sequences, with just under 97% observed a single time. Sequenced material: CD8+ T cells from PBMCs. The source is a human donor with multiple sclerosis.

V gene TRBV19 combines with J gene TRBJ2-2; D is unclear. The CDR3 has 12 amino acids. Trimming removed 5 bases at V and 7 bases at J, with 8 bases between. Germline values: CDR1 LNHDA, CDR2 SQIVND (reference sequence). The CDR3, as DNA: TGTGCCAGTAGTCCGGCGGTCGGGGAGCTGTTTTTT. As protein: CASSPAVGELFF.

The rearrangement joins TRBV30 to TRBJ1-1; D is undetermined. The V and J ends lost 3 bases and 7 bases respectively, with 12 bases between them. CDR1 and CDR2 (germline): GTSNPN, SVGIG (reference sequence). The CDR3 loop spans 12 amino acids. This CDR3 reads CAWRLAGVEAFF. CDR3 nucleotide sequence: TGTGCCTGGAGACTAGCGGGTGTTGAAGCTTTCTTT.

CDR3: CASTTGQNEQFF. The CDR3 nucleotides read TGTGCCAGTACTACGGGACAGAATGAGCAGTTCTTC. The rearrangement uses TRBV19 and TRBJ2-1, with TRBD1 matching over 7 bases. V shed 7 bases and J 7 bases; nucleotides not matched to a gene: 4. This CDR3 spans 12 amino acids. The V gene's germline CDR1 is LNHDA and CDR2 SQIVND (reference sequence).

This chain uses TRBV15 with TRBJ2-1, with 10 nucleotides matching TRBD2. The germline V gene encodes CDR1 LNHNV and CDR2 YYDKDF (reference sequence). The CDR3 spans 16 residues. V was pared by 0 bases and J by 8 bases, with 7 bases of the junction left unmatched. In DNA form, the CDR3 reads TGTGCCACCAGCAGAGATGGGCTAGCGGGGGCCGATGAGCAGTTCTTC. Translation: CATSRDGLAGADEQFF.

The gene calls are TRBV5-4 and TRBJ2-1, with 9 bases that match TRBD2. The V and J ends lost 2 bases and 10 bases, in that order; junction bases with no gene match: 7. Per germline, CDR1 SGHNT and CDR2 YYREEE (reference sequence). CDR3 size: 14 residues. CDR3 bases: TGTGCCAGCAGCTTAGATAGCGGGGGCGCGGAGCAGTTCTTC. It is translated as CASSLDSGGAEQFF.

The chain uses TRBV27 and TRBJ1-1, with a weak D call TRBD1 (6 bases). The CDR3 loop spans 12 amino acids. Trimming left V 6 bases short and J 4 bases short, with 9 bases between. The germline V gene encodes CDR1 MNHEY and CDR2 SMNVEV (reference sequence). The CDR3 region has the DNA TGTGCCAGCAGACAGACAGGCACTGAAGCTTTCTTT. Protein product: CASRQTGTEAFF.

The V gene is TRBV2, the J gene TRBJ1-6, with D perhaps matching TRBD1 (5 bases). The germline V and J ends were trimmed by 6 bases and 8 bases, with 11 bases remaining between them. CDR3 length: 13 residues. Germline CDR1 is SNHLY and CDR2 is FYNNEI. DNA for the CDR3: TGTGCCAGCAGGGGGGTCGGCGATTCACCCCTCCACTTT. Translating it yields CASRGVGDSPLHF.

The J gene is TRBJ1-1, the V gene TRBV13; 10 bases map to TRBD1. The CDR3 has 13 amino acids. V was clipped by 1 base and J by 11 bases; unmatched bases: 4. Germline CDR1 PRHDT, CDR2 FYEKMQ (reference sequence). The CDR3 sequence: CASSLVGDRGAFF. As DNA, the CDR3 is TGTGCCAGCAGCTTAGTTGGGGACAGGGGTGCTTTCTTT.

The genes are TRBV27 and TRBJ2-2, with D perhaps matching TRBD1 (5 bases). V was trimmed by 7 bases and J by 5 bases, leaving 11 bases between them. Per germline, CDR1 MNHEY and CDR2 SMNVEV (reference sequence). The length of the CDR3 is 13 residues. In nucleotides, the CDR3 is TGTGCCAGCACCTGGGGCGGAACCGGGGAGCTGTTTTTT. It specifies CASTWGGTGELFF.

V usage is TRBV5-8 and J usage is TRBJ2-2; D is ambiguous. This CDR3 has 12 residues. Trimming pared 0 bases from V and 7 bases from J, leaving 4 bases between. The V gene's germline CDR1 is SGHTS and CDR2 YDEGEE. The CDR3 loop is CASSLVNGELFF. The CDR3 DNA sequence: TGTGCCAGCAGCTTGGTGAACGGGGAGCTGTTTTTT.

The chain carries TRBV3-1 and TRBJ1-1; tentatively, D is TRBD1 (6 bases). CDR1 and CDR2 from the germline V gene are LGHDT and YNNKEL (reference sequence). The CDR3 extends over 14 amino acids. Trimming took off 0 bases at V and 6 bases at J, with 11 bases between the two ends. The CDR3 here is CASSQDDRSPEAFF. The CDR3 nucleotides are TGTGCCAGCAGCCAAGACGACAGGAGCCCTGAAGCTTTCTTT.

CDR3 region: CAWGTAVEQFF. CDR3 bases: TGTGCCTGGGGTACAGCAGTTGAGCAGTTCTTC. V and J are TRBV30 and TRBJ2-1; D is unresolved. Per the germline V gene, CDR1 is GTSNPN and CDR2 is SVGIG (reference sequence). V was trimmed by 5 bases and J by 9 bases, leaving 11 bases between them. This CDR3 spans 11 amino acids.

The chain carries TRBV7-2 and TRBJ2-5; TRBD2 agrees at 11 bases. From germline, CDR1 is SGHTA and CDR2 FQGNSA. This CDR3 contains 17 residues. V shed 5 bases and J 0 bases; nucleotides not matched to a gene: 8. The CDR3 bases are TGTGCCAGCAGCCCCCGGACTAGCGGGCGGTACCAAGAGACCCAGTACTTC. It codes for CASSPRTSGRYQETQYF.

The genes are TRBV3-1 and TRBJ2-5; 8 bases agree with TRBD2. Germline V gene sequence: CDR1 LGHDT, CDR2 YNNKEL (reference sequence). The length of the CDR3 is 16 residues. V dropped 0 bases and J dropped 3; count of bases not matched to a gene: 6. As DNA, the CDR3 is TGTGCCAGCAGCCAAGATTTGCGGGGGGCCGAAGAGACCCAGTACTTC. Protein: CASSQDLRGAEETQYF.

This sequence joins TRBV20-1 and TRBJ2-3; the match to TRBD2 covers 12 bases. CDR1 is DFQATT and CDR2 is SNEGSKA in the germline V gene (reference sequence). The CDR3 loop spans 20 amino acids. Trimming took 2 bases from V and 0 from J; bases not matched to a gene: 15. The CDR3 loop reads CSARSTGLAGPHPSTDTQYF. The CDR3 DNA reads as TGCAGTGCTAGATCCACCGGACTAGCGGGGCCTCATCCTAGCACAGATACGCAGTATTTT.

The V and J genes are TRBV7-9 and TRBJ2-5; D is unresolved. This CDR3 region has 11 residues. V lost 2 bases to trimming and J lost 5 bases, with 3 bases between them. Germline CDR1 is SEHNR and CDR2 is FQNEAQ (reference sequence). The CDR3 coding sequence is TGTGCCAGCAGCTTACTGGAGACCCAGTACTTC. Translating gives CASSLLETQYF.

The chain couples TRBV9 to TRBJ2-7; maybe TRBD1 (6 bases). Germline values: CDR1 SGDLS, CDR2 YYNGEE. This CDR3 spans 14 amino acids. Trimming cost V 5 bases and J 0 bases, with 12 bases left between them. Here the CDR3 reads CASSDTGTSYEQYF. The CDR3 DNA sequence: TGTGCCAGCAGTGATACAGGGACCTCCTACGAGCAGTACTTC.

In this sample, this clonotype turned up once. CDR3 nucleotide sequence: TGTGCCACCAGTGACCCGGGTCTAGACACAGATACGCAGTATTTT. Translation gives CATSDPGLDTDTQYF. This chain links TRBV24-1 with TRBJ2-3; D not certain. The CDR3 is made up of 15 amino acids. The germline V and J ends were trimmed by 4 bases and 2 bases, with 12 bases remaining between them. The germline V gene has CDR1 KGHDR and CDR2 SFDVKD.